This T cell receptor (beta chain) was profiled in a study of shared clonotypes between healthy human individuals. Genomic DNA of each subset was evenly split across several immunoSEQ plates. Unsorted PBMC replicate PCRs used 300 ng DNA, 32,000 or so T cell genomes. Clones were sequenced by immunoSEQ multiplex PCR, and TCRdb holds only the in-frame ones, with some missing. This table has some 500,000 clones, approximately 79% appearing once. Findings and caveats of the study: Among donors, sharing of clonotypes was expected to be affected by sequencing depth. Blood was the sole source, and tissue repertoires probably differ.

Germline lookup yields CDR1 KGHSH and CDR2 LQKENI. The CDR3 covers 15 residues. Trimming pared 3 bases from V and 8 bases from J, leaving 16 bases between. Comment on this clone: The antigen is not known.

Sequencing input: PBMCs. This TCR derives from a woman aged 40 to 49 in good health. Some clones in this sample may be carry-over from other donors' samples. V and J are TRBV18 and TRBJ1-4; possible D gene TRBD1, 6 bases. In DNA form, the CDR3 reads TGTGCCAGCTCACCCAGGGGTCCGGGAGGAGAAAAACTGTTTTTT. Its protein is CASSPRGPGGEKLFF.